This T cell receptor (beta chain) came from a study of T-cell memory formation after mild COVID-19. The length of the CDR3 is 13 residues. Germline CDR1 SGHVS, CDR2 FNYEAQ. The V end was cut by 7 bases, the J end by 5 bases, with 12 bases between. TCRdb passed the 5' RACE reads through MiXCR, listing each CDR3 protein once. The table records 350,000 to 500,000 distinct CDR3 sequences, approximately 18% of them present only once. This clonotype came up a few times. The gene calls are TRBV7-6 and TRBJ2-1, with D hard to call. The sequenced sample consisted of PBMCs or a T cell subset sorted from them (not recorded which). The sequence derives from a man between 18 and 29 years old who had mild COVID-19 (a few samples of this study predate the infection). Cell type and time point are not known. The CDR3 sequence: CASTLWSDNEQFF. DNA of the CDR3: TGTGCCAGCACCCTTTGGAGCGACAATGAGCAGTTCTTC.